One and the same sample provided the 18 T cell receptor beta chains below, sequenced in a study of cytomegalovirus exposure and HLA in healthy donors. PCR amplification relied on 60 Vbeta primers (plus 13 Jbeta primers). The method was immunoSEQ multiplex PCR; TCRdb's version includes in-frame clones alone and lacks a portion of them. The sample lists under 200,000 clones; 80% to 85% were seen once. Material: PBMCs. The receptors were sampled from a man under 40 in good health and CMV-seronegative.

In this sample, this clone turned up a few times. The J gene is TRBJ1-5, the V gene TRBV19; tentatively, D is TRBD1 (6 bases). CDR1 and CDR2 from the germline V gene are LNHDA and SQIVND (reference sequence). V was shortened by 3 bases and J by 4 bases, with 7 bases between the two germline ends. The CDR3 spans 13 residues. In DNA form, the CDR3 reads TGTGCCAGTAGTATGGGGGCGAATCAGCCCCAGCATTTT. Translated, it gives CASSMGANQPQHF. The variable domain in full, with the rest retrieved from reference TRBV19 and TRBJ1-5, is DGGITQSPKYLFRKEGQNVTLSCEQNLNHDAMYWYRQDPGQGLRLIYYSQIVNDFQKGDIAEGYSVSREKKESFPLTVTSAQKNPTAFYLCASSMGANQPQHFGDGTRLSIL.

This clone was found once. V usage is TRBV6-6 and J usage is TRBJ2-7; TRBD1 is a possible D gene (6 bases). Trimming took off 2 bases at V and 1 base at J, with 12 bases between the two ends. The CDR3 runs 15 residues. The V gene's germline CDR1 is MNHNY and CDR2 SVGAGI (reference sequence). CDR3 bases: TGTGCCAGCAGTTACCCCAGGGGAAGGTCCTACGAGCAGTACTTC. Encoded protein: CASSYPRGRSYEQYF.

The CDR3 here is CASSSTGLLYGYTF. CDR3 coding DNA: TGTGCCAGCAGCTCCACAGGGCTTCTCTATGGCTACACCTTC. J is TRBJ1-2 and V is TRBV28; TRBD1 might be the D (6 bases). Germline V CDR1 and CDR2: MDHEN, SYDVKM. The CDR3 runs 14 residues. Between the trimmed V and J ends, which lost 6 bases and 4 bases, there was a span of 15 bases.

This rearrangement joins TRBV19 to TRBJ1-1; D may be TRBD1 (5 bases). Trimming stripped 3 bases from V and 3 bases from J, with 26 bases between. The V gene's germline CDR1 is LNHDA and CDR2 SQIVND (reference sequence). The length of the CDR3 is 19 residues. The CDR3 is CASSIRAFTGGEWDTEAFF. The DNA for the CDR3 is TGTGCCAGTAGTATTAGGGCCTTCACGGGGGGAGAATGGGACACTGAAGCTTTCTTT. The full variable domain, its missing parts supplied by reference TRBV19 and TRBJ1-1, is DGGITQSPKYLFRKEGQNVTLSCEQNLNHDAMYWYRQDPGQGLRLIYYSQIVNDFQKGDIAEGYSVSREKKESFPLTVTSAQKNPTAFYLCASSIRAFTGGEWDTEAFFGQGTRLTVV.

The chain carries TRBV18 and TRBJ2-5; D might be TRBD1 (6 bases). The CDR3 contains 15 residues. V was pared by 5 bases and J by 1 base, with 14 bases between. CDR1 is KGHSH and CDR2 is LQKENI in the germline V gene. CDR3 protein: CASSYRDNSQETQYF. The CDR3 DNA reads TGTGCCAGCTCATATCGGGACAACTCCCAAGAGACCCAGTACTTC.

The chain couples TRBV5-6 to TRBJ1-2; the match to TRBD1 covers 11 bases. This CDR3 has 14 amino acids. V gave up 3 bases and J gave up 6 bases; unmatched junction bases: 4. Germline V gene lookup returns CDR1 SGHDT and CDR2 YYEEEE. The CDR3 DNA reads TGTGCCAGCAGCTCAGGGACAGGGGGAAATGGCTACACCTTC. Translating it yields CASSSGTGGNGYTF.

The V gene is TRBV27, the J gene TRBJ2-1, with 11 nucleotides matching TRBD1. V shed 5 bases, J shed 6 bases, and the junction held 3 bases outside the gene matches. Germline V gene sequence: CDR1 MNHEY, CDR2 SMNVEV (reference sequence). There are 14 residues in the CDR3. CDR3 sequence: CASSPGTGGNEQFF. DNA for the CDR3: TGTGCCAGCAGTCCGGGGACAGGGGGCAATGAGCAGTTCTTC.

This clone was seen only once. V and J are TRBV19 and TRBJ1-3; a possible D gene is TRBD1 (5 bases). The length of the CDR3 is 16 residues. Per germline, CDR1 LNHDA and CDR2 SQIVND (reference sequence). Trimming took off 5 bases at V and 0 bases at J, with 14 bases between the two ends. The CDR3 sequence is CASSLTDRLSGNTIYF. The CDR3 DNA reads as TGTGCCAGTAGTCTGACCGACAGACTCTCTGGAAACACCATATATTTT.

This clone was recorded at least ten times. The V and J genes are TRBV5-4 and TRBJ2-2; D possibly corresponds to TRBD1 (6 bases). V was trimmed by 0 bases and J by 4 bases, leaving 10 bases between them. The CDR3 extends over 15 amino acids. Germline CDR1 and CDR2: SGHNT and YYREEE (reference sequence). CDR3 region: CASSLGTAFTGELFF. CDR3 DNA sequence: TGTGCCAGCAGCTTGGGGACAGCATTCACCGGGGAGCTGTTTTTT. Drawing the rest from reference TRBV5-4 and TRBJ2-2, the complete variable domain is ETGVTQSPTHLIKTRGQQVTLRCSSQSGHNTVSWYQQALGQGPQFIFQYYREEENGRGNFPPRFSGLQFPNYSSELNVNALELDDSALYLCASSLGTAFTGELFFGEGSRLTVL.

This clone was observed once. The chain combines TRBV5-1 with TRBJ2-7; a possible D gene is TRBD2 (5 bases). The V and J ends lost 0 bases and 7 bases respectively, with 14 bases between them. Germline V CDR1 and CDR2: SGHRS, YFSETQ. This CDR3 has 14 residues. The CDR3 DNA sequence: TGCGCCAGCAGCTTGGCCAGAGGGTTCGGAGAGCAGTACTTC. Protein sequence: CASSLARGFGEQYF.

Points on this clone: An end of the junction differs from the germline gene, which may be a read error. CDR3 amino acids: CSSSHGHYEQYF. The CDR3 nucleotides read TGTTCCAGCAGCCATGGGCACTACGAGCAGTACTTC. V gene TRBV7-9 combines with J gene TRBJ2-7, with D uncertain. CDR3 length equals 12 residues. Germline V lookup: CDR1 SEHNR, CDR2 FQNEAQ (reference sequence).

The V and J genes are TRBV30 and TRBJ1-4; 9 bases fit TRBD1. Germline V gene data show CDR1 as GTSNPN and CDR2 as SVGIG (reference sequence). V gave up 2 bases and J gave up 7 bases; unmatched junction bases: 8. The CDR3 runs 15 residues. CDR3: CAWSQIGTGFEKLFF. CDR3 bases: TGTGCCTGGAGTCAAATCGGGACAGGGTTTGAAAAACTGTTTTTT.

The chain combines TRBV6-5 with TRBJ1-1, with 7 bases lining up with TRBD1. With V trimmed by 8 bases and J by 2 bases, 8 bases remained unmatched. In germline, CDR1 is MNHEY, CDR2 SVGAGI. The CDR3 is made up of 14 amino acids. The CDR3 sequence is CASPAGGLNTEAFF. For the CDR3, the DNA is TGTGCCAGCCCGGCAGGGGGATTAAACACTGAAGCTTTCTTT.

The chain carries TRBV19 and TRBJ2-5; 9 nucleotides line up with TRBD1. The V gene's germline CDR1 is LNHDA and CDR2 SQIVND (reference sequence). This CDR3 spans 17 amino acids. V gave up 5 bases and J gave up 3 bases; unmatched junction bases: 13. For the CDR3, the DNA is TGTGCCAGTAGTTTTCTCCCCGGGACAGGGCAAAAAGAGACCCAGTACTTC. Residues: CASSFLPGTGQKETQYF.

The chain combines TRBV7-9 with TRBJ1-2; weak D call: TRBD1 (5 bases). The length of the CDR3 is 15 residues. V shed 0 bases and J shed 4 bases, with 12 bases lying between them. The germline gives CDR1 SEHNR, CDR2 FQNEAQ (reference sequence). The CDR3 region is CASSLAGGGRYGYTF. CDR3 sequence (DNA): TGTGCCAGCAGCTTAGCTGGGGGAGGACGCTATGGCTACACCTTC. Full variable domain (missing parts from reference TRBV7-9 and TRBJ1-2): DTGVSQNPRHKITKRGQNVTFRCDPISEHNRLYWYRQTLGQGPEFLTYFQNEAQLEKSRLLSDRFSAERPKGSFSTLEIQRTEQGDSAMYLCASSLAGGGRYGYTFGSGTRLTVV.

The V and J genes are TRBV6-5 and TRBJ1-2, with TRBD1 identical over 7 bases. V was clipped by 2 bases and J by 4 bases; unmatched bases: 7. The CDR3 covers 15 residues. Germline CDR1 and CDR2: MNHEY and SVGAGI. In DNA, the CDR3 is TGTGCCAGCAGTTACGAGGCAGGGGGGATCTATGGCTACACCTTC. This sequence encodes CASSYEAGGIYGYTF.

Comments on this clone: No DNA is shown, since the ends of the CDR3 on it are uncertain; the CDR3 is the one TCRdb lists. The chain joins TRBV2 to TRBJ1-1; the table's D call, TRBD1, was not checked against the DNA. Ends included, the CDR3 has 14 residues. CDR1 is SNHLY and CDR2 is FYNNEI in the germline V gene. CDR3 amino acids: CASILEQGAGGAFF.

This rearrangement joins TRBV19 to TRBJ2-5; 8 positions agree with TRBD2. The CDR3 extends over 15 amino acids. Losses at the gene ends were 6 bases for V and 4 bases for J; bases not matched to a gene: 10. Per the germline V gene, CDR1 is LNHDA and CDR2 is SQIVND (reference sequence). Here the CDR3 DNA reads TGTGCCAGTAGCCTCGAGGAGCGGGAGTCAGAGACCCAGTACTTC. The encoded protein is CASSLEERESETQYF.